What follows are 5 T cell receptor beta chains derived from one specimen sequenced in a study of shared clonotypes between healthy human individuals. Libraries were prepared by immunoSEQ multiplex PCR; TCRdb keeps only in-frame clonotypes and omits some of them. The table records roughly 1.5 million clones, approximately 98% of them present only once. The specimen was naive CD4+ T cells sorted from blood. Subset specified: CD45RA+ positively selected. The source is a young man in good health.

V gene TRBV7-2 combines with J gene TRBJ2-3; 7 nucleotides match TRBD2. Germline CDR1 SGHTA, CDR2 FQGNSA. The trim removed 1 base at V and 0 bases at J, leaving 7 bases unmatched. CDR3 length: 17 residues. The CDR3 region is CASSLEASGYSTDTQYF. The CDR3 DNA is TGTGCCAGCAGCTTAGAGGCTAGCGGATATAGCACAGATACGCAGTATTTT.

The chain links TRBV5-4 to TRBJ2-1; D possibly corresponds to TRBD2 (6 bases). V dropped 4 bases and J dropped 6 bases, with 14 bases sitting between them. Germline values: CDR1 SGHNT, CDR2 YYREEE (reference sequence). The CDR3 is 14 amino acids. The CDR3 coding sequence is TGTGCCAGCAGCACAACGCAGGGAGGCAATGAGCAGTTCTTC. Translated, it gives CASSTTQGGNEQFF.

This rearrangement joins TRBV2 to TRBJ2-7, with 7 bases that match TRBD2. The ends lost 2 bases at V and 5 bases at J; junction bases unmatched: 9. Germline CDR1 is SNHLY and CDR2 is FYNNEI. The CDR3 length is 15 residues. CDR3 residues: CASSESAGAPHEQYF. The CDR3 bases are TGTGCCAGCAGTGAATCGGCGGGAGCACCCCACGAGCAGTACTTC.

J is TRBJ2-7 and V is TRBV14; D may be TRBD1 (5 bases). Trimming shortened V by 4 bases and J by 9 bases, and 16 bases separated the two germline ends. The CDR3 extends over 13 amino acids. CDR1 and CDR2 from the germline V gene are SGHDN and FVKESK. In DNA, the CDR3 is TGTGCCAGCAGCCCGGACATGGCTGGGGCGCAGTACTTC. The encoded protein is CASSPDMAGAQYF. The full variable domain, rest sourced from reference TRBV14 and TRBJ2-7, is EAGVTQFPSHSVIEKGQTVTLRCDPISGHDNLYWYRRVMGKEIKFLLHFVKESKQDESGMPNNRFLAERTGGTYSTLKVQPAELEDSGVYFCASSPDMAGAQYFGPGTRLTVT.

The gene calls are TRBV2 and TRBJ2-7, with 13 bases fitting TRBD2. This CDR3 is built from 15 residues. The V and J ends lost 7 bases and 4 bases, in that order; junction bases with no gene match: 7. CDR1 and CDR2 from the germline V gene are SNHLY and FYNNEI. The CDR3 is CASIRLAGGGYEQYF. The CDR3 DNA follows: TGTGCCAGCATCCGACTAGCGGGGGGCGGGTACGAGCAGTACTTC.